This entry lists 25 T cell receptor beta chains sequenced from one sample in a study of blood T cell repertoires in COVID-19. The protocol was immunoSEQ multiplex PCR, while the TCRdb copy is restricted to in-frame clones and leaves out a portion. The sample holds fewer than 150,000 clones, 87% seen once. Sample: peripheral blood. The receptors shown here come from a woman aged 40 to 49 with acute or convalescent COVID-19.

The chain uses TRBV7-2 and TRBJ1-5; TRBD1 aligns across 8 bases. Per the germline V gene, CDR1 is SGHTA and CDR2 is FQGNSA. This CDR3 is built from 14 residues. The junction had 6 bases not matched to a gene; V was cut back by 4 bases and J by 7 bases. CDR3 residues: CASSSGQVKQPQHF. The DNA of the CDR3 is TGTGCCAGCAGCTCGGGACAGGTCAAGCAGCCCCAGCATTTT. Full variable domain (missing parts from reference TRBV7-2 and TRBJ1-5): GAGVSQSPSNKVTEKGKDVELRCDPISGHTALYWYRQSLGQGLEFLIYFQGNSAPDKSGLPSDRFSAERTGGSVSTLTIQRTQQEDSAVYLCASSSGQVKQPQHFGDGTRLSIL.

The DNA for the CDR3 is TGTGCCTGGAGTTGGACAGGGTTAACCTACGAGCAGTACTTC. Its protein product is CAWSWTGLTYEQYF. The chain has TRBV30 and TRBJ2-7, with 8 bases fitting TRBD1. The germline gives CDR1 GTSNPN, CDR2 SVGIG (reference sequence). Losses at the gene ends were 2 bases for V and 2 bases for J; bases not matched to a gene: 5. This CDR3 spans 14 amino acids.

Relative to its sample, this clone is medium-sized. The chain is built from TRBV27 and TRBJ1-5; weak D call: TRBD1 (6 bases). The germline V and J ends were trimmed by 5 bases and 4 bases, with 15 bases remaining between them. CDR1 and CDR2 (germline): MNHEY, SMNVEV (reference sequence). The CDR3 has 15 residues. This CDR3 is CASSTLRGVNQPQHF. CDR3 sequence (DNA): TGTGCCAGCAGTACCCTCAGGGGCGTTAATCAGCCCCAGCATTTT.

The gene calls are TRBV7-9 and TRBJ1-2, with 9 bases matching TRBD1. CDR3 length equals 15 residues. Germline CDR1 is SEHNR and CDR2 is FQNEAQ (reference sequence). The ends lost 0 bases at V and 5 bases at J; junction bases unmatched: 4. CDR3 in amino acids: CASSLATGQGYGYTF. The DNA for the CDR3 is TGTGCCAGCAGCTTAGCCACCGGACAGGGGTATGGCTACACCTTC.

The chain employs TRBV4-2 and TRBJ2-3; TRBD2 is a possible D gene (7 bases). The CDR3 totals 15 residues. Germline V gives CDR1 LGHNA, CDR2 YNFKEQ. V was clipped by 3 bases and J by 5 bases, with 15 bases between them. CDR3 DNA sequence: TGTGCCAGCAGCCACGAACCTAGGGGGGGAGATACGCAGTATTTT. Protein product: CASSHEPRGGDTQYF.

The chain is built from TRBV19 and TRBJ2-3; no reliable D call. This CDR3 has 15 amino acids. From germline, CDR1 is LNHDA and CDR2 SQIVND (reference sequence). Trimming removed 3 bases from V and 3 bases from J, with 13 bases in between. The DNA for the CDR3 is TGTGCCAGTAGTATCACTCCACGAAGAACAGATACGCAGTATTTT. Its protein product is CASSITPRRTDTQYF.

The V call is TRBV5-1, the J call TRBJ2-5; TRBD1 aligns across 7 bases. The CDR3 consists of 16 residues. The V and J ends lost 0 bases and 2 bases, in that order; junction bases with no gene match: 7. Germline CDR1 SGHRS, CDR2 YFSETQ. The CDR3 region is CASSLALWDSQETQYF. The CDR3 DNA reads as TGCGCCAGCAGCTTGGCCCTCTGGGACAGTCAAGAGACCCAGTACTTC.

The chain couples TRBV29-1 to TRBJ1-2, with 8 bases identical to TRBD1. CDR1 SQVTM and CDR2 ANQGSEA come from the germline V gene. The CDR3 is 13 residues long. After removal of 5 bases from V and 4 bases from J, the junction contained 6 bases not matched to a gene. CDR3 DNA: TGCAGCGTTTGGACAGGGAGGATCTATGGCTACACCTTC. Amino acids: CSVWTGRIYGYTF.

This chain links TRBV20-1 with TRBJ2-2; 8 bases line up with TRBD2. This CDR3 spans 15 amino acids. Unmatched junction bases numbered 10, after V lost 3 bases and J lost 7 bases. Germline V gene lookup returns CDR1 DFQATT and CDR2 SNEGSKA (reference sequence). Here the CDR3 reads CSASYVGGAFGELFF. CDR3 in DNA: TGCAGTGCTAGTTATGTCGGGGGGGCGTTCGGGGAGCTGTTTTTT.

The chain employs TRBV7-3 and TRBJ2-5; 7 nucleotides line up with TRBD2. This CDR3 has 14 amino acids. V was clipped by 1 base and J by 4 bases; unmatched bases: 3. Germline-derived CDR1 and CDR2 are SGHTA and FQGTGA. CDR3 amino acids: CASSLSLAVETQYF. The CDR3 nucleotides read TGTGCCAGCAGCTTAAGTCTAGCGGTAGAGACCCAGTACTTC.

V and J are TRBV18 and TRBJ2-2; D not resolved. V was shortened by 6 bases and J by 0 bases, with 8 bases between the two germline ends. Germline V gene sequence: CDR1 KGHSH, CDR2 LQKENI. The CDR3 totals 14 residues. This CDR3 reads CASSLRSNTGELFF. The CDR3 DNA is TGTGCCAGCTCCCTTCGGTCGAACACCGGGGAGCTGTTTTTT.

Only one count was recorded for this clone. The genes are TRBV3-1 (or the pseudogene TRBV3-2) and TRBJ1-1; D gene unclear. Trimming stripped 4 bases from V and 5 bases from J, with 8 bases between. There are 12 residues in the CDR3. Germline V gene lookup returns CDR1 LGHDT and CDR2 YNNKEL (reference sequence). CDR3 DNA: TGTGCCAGCAGCCGTCCCGCGACTGAAGCTTTCTTT. This codes for CASSRPATEAFF.

V usage is TRBV20-1 and J usage is TRBJ2-5; TRBD2 aligns across 8 bases. J was trimmed by 5 bases and V by 5 bases; bases with no gene match: 1. Germline loops: CDR1 DFQATT, CDR2 SNEGSKA (reference sequence). The CDR3 spans 11 residues. The CDR3 bases are TGCAGTGCTCGGGGGGGCGAGACCCAGTACTTC. It codes for CSARGGETQYF.

V usage is TRBV15 and J usage is TRBJ2-2; possible D gene TRBD2, 6 bases. CDR3 length: 15 amino acids. CDR1 LNHNV and CDR2 YYDKDF come from the germline V gene (reference sequence). Trimming left V 5 bases short and J 5 bases short, with 15 bases between. The DNA for the CDR3 is TGTGCCACCAGCTGGGGGAGGAGCCCGACCGGGGAGCTGTTTTTT. Translated: CATSWGRSPTGELFF.

This clone is classed as medium-sized. The chain uses TRBV7-9 and TRBJ2-1; weak D call: TRBD2 (6 bases). The V end was cut by 5 bases, the J end by 10 bases, with 24 bases between. The CDR3 extends over 16 amino acids. Per the germline V gene, CDR1 is SEHNR and CDR2 is FQNEAQ (reference sequence). CDR3 amino acids: CASSKGVDPREEEQFF. For the CDR3, the DNA is TGTGCCAGCAGCAAAGGGGTGGACCCCAGGGAGGAGGAGCAGTTCTTC.

This clone was picked up one time. The CDR3 DNA reads as TGTGCCAGCAAAACAGGGGGCATCGCCTACGAGCAGTACTTC. Its translation: CASKTGGIAYEQYF. The rearrangement uses TRBV27 and TRBJ2-7, with 9 bases that match TRBD1. Germline V gene lookup returns CDR1 MNHEY and CDR2 SMNVEV (reference sequence). The CDR3 consists of 14 residues. After removal of 7 bases from V and 2 bases from J, the junction contained 6 bases not matched to a gene.

The V call is TRBV7-2, the J call TRBJ2-1; D remains ambiguous. Per the germline V gene, CDR1 is SGHTA and CDR2 is FQGNSA. The CDR3 runs 10 residues. The V gene lost 3 bases and the J gene lost 10 bases, with 4 bases spanning the gap. The CDR3 bases are TGTGCCAGCAGCTTGAGGGAGCAGTTCTTC. This gives the protein CASSLREQFF.

The chain carries TRBV11-2 and TRBJ2-3; D call uncertain. Trimming left V 0 bases short and J 3 bases short, with 7 bases between. This CDR3 spans 14 amino acids. CDR1 SGHAT and CDR2 FQNNGV come from the germline V gene. CDR3 loop: CASSLELRTDTQYF. CDR3 coding DNA: TGTGCCAGCAGCTTAGAACTCCGTACAGATACGCAGTATTTT.

This sequence joins TRBV5-5 and TRBJ2-7; D uncertain. The CDR3 extends over 12 amino acids. CDR1 and CDR2 (germline): SGHKS, YYEKEE (reference sequence). The V and J ends lost 7 bases and 5 bases respectively, with 13 bases between them. CDR3 in DNA: TGTGCCAGCCGCCGACAAGTGGACGAGCAGTACTTC. Translating it yields CASRRQVDEQYF.

The chain joins TRBV27 to TRBJ2-1; the match to TRBD2 covers 12 bases. CDR3 length: 15 residues. Germline assignment: CDR1 MNHEY and CDR2 SMNVEV (reference sequence). V was clipped by 4 bases and J by 4 bases; unmatched bases: 2. The CDR3 coding sequence is TGTGCCAGCAGTTCCGGGACTAGCGGGTACAATGAGCAGTTCTTC. This encodes CASSSGTSGYNEQFF.

The chain joins TRBV4-1 to TRBJ1-2, with 10 bases that match TRBD1. Germline CDR1 and CDR2: MGHRA and YSYEKL. The CDR3 spans 16 residues. V gave up 3 bases and J gave up 4 bases; unmatched junction bases: 8. CDR3 DNA: TGCGCCAGCAGCCAGGAAGGACAGGGGGTGAGCTATGGCTACACCTTC. Amino acid sequence: CASSQEGQGVSYGYTF.

This clone was seen only once. The V and J genes are TRBV4-3 and TRBJ1-5; 8 nucleotides match TRBD1. J was trimmed by 4 bases and V by 0 bases; bases with no gene match: 5. The germline V gene has CDR1 LGHNA and CDR2 YSLEER. CDR3 length equals 16 residues. The CDR3 region has the DNA TGCGCCAGCAGCCAAGAACTTGGACAGGGTAATCAGCCCCAGCATTTT. Protein: CASSQELGQGNQPQHF.

The gene calls are TRBV29-1 and TRBJ2-5, with a weak D call TRBD1 (8 bases). This CDR3 has 13 residues. V was clipped by 6 bases and J by 4 bases, with 15 bases between them. Germline CDR1 SQVTM, CDR2 ANQGSEA. The chain's CDR3 is CSVGQGGRETQYF. Written as DNA, the CDR3 is TGCAGCGTCGGACAGGGAGGGCGAGAGACCCAGTACTTC.

Turning to this clone: The identical CDR3 is also encoded by other nucleotide sequences in the sample. The V and J genes are TRBV7-9 and TRBJ2-7; the match to TRBD1 covers 10 bases. CDR1 is SEHNR and CDR2 is FQNEAQ in the germline V gene (reference sequence). The CDR3 runs to 13 residues. V gave up 4 bases and J gave up 6 bases; unmatched junction bases: 3. CDR3 loop: CASSSRDRGEQYF. The DNA for the CDR3 is TGTGCCAGCAGCTCAAGGGACAGGGGCGAGCAGTACTTC.

The chain joins TRBV11-2 to TRBJ2-3; TRBD2 aligns across 11 bases. Germline CDR1 reads SGHAT; CDR2 reads FQNNGV. V was pared by 5 bases and J by 8 bases, with 12 bases of the junction left unmatched. The length of the CDR3 is 16 residues. The CDR3 region is CASSPGLAGSLSTQYF. CDR3 nucleotides: TGTGCCAGCAGCCCTGGACTAGCGGGCTCGCTCAGTACGCAGTATTTT.